These 13 T cell receptor beta chains share one sample of origin, sequenced in a study of cytomegalovirus exposure and HLA in healthy donors. The PCR ran on 60 Vbeta and 13 Jbeta primers. TCRdb's copy holds only in-frame clones and misses some; the assay was immunoSEQ multiplex PCR. This sample yields over 120,000 clones, of which about 74% are seen a single time; 4.3% belongs to the top ten. The sample comprised PBMCs. These receptors all stem from a man aged 18 to 29 in good health and CMV-seropositive.

This clone was observed a few times. The V call is TRBV5-6, the J call TRBJ1-2, with 7 bases that match TRBD1. This CDR3 has 15 residues. Per germline, CDR1 SGHDT and CDR2 YYEEEE. J was trimmed by 0 bases and V by 3 bases; bases with no gene match: 5. The CDR3 loop reads CASSSTGKANYGYTF. The CDR3, as DNA: TGTGCCAGCAGCTCGACAGGGAAAGCTAACTATGGCTACACCTTC.

The chain joins TRBV5-6 to TRBJ2-3; the D gene is possibly TRBD2 (6 bases). V was pared by 4 bases and J by 2 bases, with 17 bases between. The germline gives CDR1 SGHDT, CDR2 YYEEEE. CDR3 length: 16 residues. This CDR3 is CASSQVWGLTTDTQYF. The CDR3 nucleotides are TGTGCCAGCAGCCAGGTCTGGGGACTCACCACAGATACGCAGTATTTT.

This clone was picked up one time. This CDR3 reads CASSDSGVTDTQYF. In nucleotides, the CDR3 is TGTGCCAGCAGTGACTCGGGCGTAACAGATACGCAGTATTTT. The genes are TRBV6-4 and TRBJ2-3; D is undetermined. The germline CDR1 and CDR2 sequences are MRHNA and SNTAGT. The CDR3 length is 14 residues. V was cut by 0 bases and J by 3 bases, with 7 bases left in between.

The chain links TRBV19 to TRBJ2-7; 10 nucleotides match TRBD2. Germline CDR1 is LNHDA and CDR2 is SQIVND (reference sequence). The CDR3 extends over 14 amino acids. V shed 5 bases and J 2 bases; nucleotides not matched to a gene: 3. CDR3 coding DNA: TGTGCCAGTAGTCTAGCGGGAGTGGCCTACGAGCAGTACTTC. Translating gives CASSLAGVAYEQYF.

This chain uses TRBV2 with TRBJ2-7, with D possibly being TRBD1 (6 bases). CDR3 length equals 15 residues. Germline-derived CDR1 and CDR2 are SNHLY and FYNNEI. V shed 2 bases and J shed 2 bases, with 13 bases lying between them. CDR3 sequence: CASSERTAYPYEQYF. DNA for the CDR3: TGTGCCAGCAGTGAAAGGACAGCTTACCCCTACGAGCAGTACTTC.

This chain links TRBV5-3 with TRBJ2-4, with no clear D. TRBV5-3 is assigned to the ORF class and has an uncertain function. V was shortened by 4 bases and J by 0 bases, with 11 bases between the two germline ends. This CDR3 has 15 amino acids. Written as DNA, the CDR3 is TGTGCCAGAAGCCCAACGAGGTTAGCCAAAAACATTCAGTACTTC. Amino acids: CARSPTRLAKNIQYF.

The rearrangement joins TRBV4-3 to TRBJ2-1; D is possibly TRBD2 (6 bases). The length of the CDR3 is 15 residues. Per germline, CDR1 LGHNA and CDR2 YSLEER. Trimming removed 0 bases at V and 3 bases at J, with 9 bases between. This CDR3 reads CASSQETGVYNEQFF. CDR3 sequence (DNA): TGCGCCAGCAGCCAAGAAACGGGAGTCTACAATGAGCAGTTCTTC.

In this sample, this clone turned up a few times. CDR3 bases: TGTGCCAGCAGTGATAGGCAGGGCAATTCACCCCTCCACTTT. Its translation: CASSDRQGNSPLHF. The V gene is TRBV6-1, the J gene TRBJ1-6, with D perhaps TRBD1 (5 bases). Germline CDR1 is MNHNS and CDR2 is SASEGT. V was trimmed by 3 bases and J by 7 bases, leaving 10 bases between them. The CDR3 runs to 14 residues.

The V gene is TRBV9, the J gene TRBJ1-2, with 8 nucleotides matching TRBD1. This CDR3 has 15 amino acids. V trimming: 1 base; J trimming: 5 bases; junction bases outside the gene matches: 7. CDR1 and CDR2 (germline): SGDLS, YYNGEE. CDR3 DNA: TGTGCCAGCAGCGTAACGGCAGGGGGCCAATATGGCTACACCTTC. Amino acid sequence: CASSVTAGGQYGYTF.

The V and J genes are TRBV27 and TRBJ2-7; possibly TRBD1 for D (7 bases). V lost 4 bases and J 4 bases, leaving 17 bases between the germline ends. Germline V lookup: CDR1 MNHEY, CDR2 SMNVEV (reference sequence). This CDR3 comprises 15 residues. CDR3: CASSWGGGGIYEQYF. The CDR3 DNA follows: TGTGCCAGCAGTTGGGGTGGAGGGGGCATATACGAGCAGTACTTC.

The V gene is TRBV7-9, the J gene TRBJ1-1; D uncertain. The V end was cut by 5 bases, the J end by 1 base, with 11 bases between. Germline CDR1 is SEHNR and CDR2 is FQNEAQ (reference sequence). There are 14 residues in the CDR3. Here the CDR3 reads CASSPGRSNTEAFF. CDR3 coding DNA: TGTGCCAGCAGCCCCGGCAGGTCGAACACTGAAGCTTTCTTT.

The gene calls are TRBV18 and TRBJ1-6; no definite D call. From germline, CDR1 is KGHSH and CDR2 LQKENI. Trimming cost V 3 bases and J 6 bases, with 12 bases left between them. This CDR3 region has 15 residues. The CDR3 DNA sequence: TGTGCCAGCTCACCTTCTGCCAGTTTTAATTCACCCCTCCACTTT. Its translation is CASSPSASFNSPLHF.

The chain combines TRBV11-3 with TRBJ2-7; 9 bases fit TRBD1. This CDR3 contains 15 residues. V lost 6 bases and J lost 2; bases outside the gene matches: 8. Germline V CDR1 and CDR2: SGHNT, YENEEA. The CDR3 sequence is CASSFKGQGPYEQYF. The DNA for the CDR3 is TGTGCCAGCAGTTTTAAAGGACAGGGGCCCTACGAGCAGTACTTC.